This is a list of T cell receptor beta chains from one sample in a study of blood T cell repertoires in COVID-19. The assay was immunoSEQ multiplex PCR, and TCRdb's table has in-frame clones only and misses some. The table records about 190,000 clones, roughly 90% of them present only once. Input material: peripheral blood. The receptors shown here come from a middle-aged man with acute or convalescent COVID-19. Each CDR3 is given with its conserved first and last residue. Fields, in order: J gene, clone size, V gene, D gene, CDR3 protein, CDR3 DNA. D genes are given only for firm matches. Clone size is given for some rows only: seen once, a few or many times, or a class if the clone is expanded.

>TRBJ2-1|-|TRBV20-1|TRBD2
CSASRGWRGGLDNEQFF
TGCAGTGCTAGTCGGGGATGGCGGGGGGGCCTGGACAATGAGCAGTTCTTC
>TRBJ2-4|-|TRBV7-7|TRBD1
CASSLRRGLGTGAKNIQYF
TGTGCCAGCAGCTTAAGAAGGGGTCTGGGGACAGGGGCCAAAAACATTCAGTACTTC
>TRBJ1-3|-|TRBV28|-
CASSLSGFGGNTIYF
TGTGCCAGCAGTTTATCGGGGTTTGGAGGAAACACCATATATTTT
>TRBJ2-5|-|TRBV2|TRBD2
CASSEGLAGGPARKTQYF
TGTGCCAGCAGTGAAGGCCTAGCGGGGGGGCCCGCGCGTAAGACCCAGTACTTC
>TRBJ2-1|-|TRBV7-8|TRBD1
CASSFSQGAYEQFF
TGTGCCAGCAGCTTTTCACAGGGGGCATATGAGCAGTTCTTC
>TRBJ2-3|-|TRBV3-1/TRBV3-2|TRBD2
CASTRLAGEPTDTQYF
TGTGCCAGCACCCGACTAGCGGGGGAGCCCACAGATACGCAGTATTTT
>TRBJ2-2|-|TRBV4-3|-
CASSQEEAIFRTGELFF
TGCGCCAGCAGCCAAGAGGAGGCGATTTTTCGCACCGGGGAGCTGTTTTTT
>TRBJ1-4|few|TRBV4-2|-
CASSQLNRAEGDEKLFF
TGTGCCAGCAGCCAACTGAATAGGGCCGAGGGAGACGAAAAACTGTTTTTT
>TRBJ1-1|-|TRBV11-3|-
CASSLASNTEAFF
TGTGCCAGCAGCTTAGCGAGTAACACTGAAGCTTTCTTT
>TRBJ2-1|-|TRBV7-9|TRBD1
CASSLKGTGYYNEQFF
TGTGCCAGCAGCTTAAAGGGGACAGGGTACTACAATGAGCAGTTCTTC
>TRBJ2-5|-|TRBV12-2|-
CASRLEGETQYF
TGTGCAAGTCGCCTAGAGGGGGAGACCCAGTACTTC
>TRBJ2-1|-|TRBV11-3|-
CASSSRGYNEQFF
TGTGCCAGCAGCTCCCGGGGCTACAATGAGCAGTTCTTC
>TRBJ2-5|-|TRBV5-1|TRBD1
CASSLALTGLLETQYF
TGCGCCAGCAGCTTGGCCTTGACAGGGCTATTGGAGACCCAGTACTTC
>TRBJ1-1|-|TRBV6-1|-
CASSEYAGTLNTEAFF
TGTGCCAGCAGTGAATATGCCGGGACACTGAACACTGAAGCTTTCTTT
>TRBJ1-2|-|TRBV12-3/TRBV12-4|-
CASSLSQGQGYTF
TGTGCCAGCAGTTTGTCGCAGGGCCAGGGCTACACCTTC
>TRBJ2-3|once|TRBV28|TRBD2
CASTLYRGGPDTQYF
TGTGCCAGCACCCTTTACCGGGGGGGCCCAGATACGCAGTATTTT
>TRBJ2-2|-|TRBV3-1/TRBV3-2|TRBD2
CASSQGGLAGFANTGELFF
TGTGCCAGCAGCCAAGGGGGACTAGCGGGGTTCGCGAACACCGGGGAGCTGTTTTTT
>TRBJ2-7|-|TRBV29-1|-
CSPKGAGWDEQYF
TGCAGCCCCAAGGGGGCGGGGTGGGACGAGCAGTACTTC
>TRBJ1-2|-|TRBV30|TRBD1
CAWSRDRPGYTF
TGTGCCTGGAGTCGGGACAGACCTGGCTACACCTTC
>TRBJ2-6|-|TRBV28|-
CASRKVGLSGANVLTF
TGTGCCAGCAGGAAGGTCGGACTCTCTGGGGCCAACGTCCTGACTTTC
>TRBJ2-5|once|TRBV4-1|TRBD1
CASSRGQGAKETQYF
TGCGCCAGCAGCCGCGGACAGGGGGCGAAAGAGACCCAGTACTTC
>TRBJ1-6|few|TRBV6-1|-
CASSEVRGFNSPLHF
TGTGCCAGCAGTGAAGTTCGAGGGTTTAATTCACCCCTCCACTTT
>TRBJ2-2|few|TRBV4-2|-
CASSQETGSVRITGELFF
TGTGCCAGCAGCCAAGAAACGGGGTCGGTGAGGATCACCGGGGAGCTGTTTTTT
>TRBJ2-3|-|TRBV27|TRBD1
CASSSPTLYRDRRTDTQYF
TGTGCCAGCAGTTCCCCAACCCTATACCGGGACAGACGCACAGATACGCAGTATTTT
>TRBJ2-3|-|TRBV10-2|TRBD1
CASTGGTGADTQYF
TGCGCCAGCACCGGAGGGACAGGGGCAGATACGCAGTATTTT
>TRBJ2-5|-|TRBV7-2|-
CASSLVAGAETQYF
TGTGCCAGCAGCTTAGTAGCAGGGGCAGAGACCCAGTACTTC
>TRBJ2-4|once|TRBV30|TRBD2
CAWSPWGTSGDKLAKNIQYF
TGTGCCTGGAGTCCCTGGGGGACTAGCGGAGATAAACTAGCCAAAAACATTCAGTACTTC
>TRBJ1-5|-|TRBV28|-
CASSYNGLSNQPQHF
TGTGCCAGCAGTTATAATGGGCTGAGCAATCAGCCCCAGCATTTT
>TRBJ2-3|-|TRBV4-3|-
CASSQVAGAADTQYF
TGCGCCAGCAGCCAAGTGGCGGGGGCCGCAGATACGCAGTATTTT
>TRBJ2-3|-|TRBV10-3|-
CAIRDSSEDTQYF
TGTGCCATCAGAGATAGCTCGGAAGATACGCAGTATTTT
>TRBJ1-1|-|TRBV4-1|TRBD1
CASSQGIGQGVTEAFF
TGCGCCAGCAGCCAAGGAATAGGACAGGGTGTGACTGAAGCTTTCTTT
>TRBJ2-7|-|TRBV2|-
CASSDLRGTYEQYF
TGTGCCAGCAGTGATCTCCGGGGGACCTACGAGCAGTACTTC
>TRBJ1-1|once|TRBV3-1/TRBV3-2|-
CASSYSGARAFF
TGTGCCAGCAGCTATAGTGGGGCGCGAGCTTTCTTT
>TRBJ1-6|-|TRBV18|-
CASSLKQNNSPLHF
TGTGCCAGCTCACTGAAACAGAATAATTCACCCCTCCACTTT
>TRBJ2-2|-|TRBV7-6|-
CASSLADVGVNTGELFF
TGTGCCAGCAGCTTAGCCGATGTCGGGGTGAACACCGGGGAGCTGTTTTTT
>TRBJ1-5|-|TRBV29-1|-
CSVARGRNQPQHF
TGCAGCGTAGCCAGGGGTCGCAATCAGCCCCAGCATTTT
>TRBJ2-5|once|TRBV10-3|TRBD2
CAISVWGRGGRETQYF
TGTGCCATCAGTGTGTGGGGGCGGGGGGGAAGAGAGACCCAGTACTTC
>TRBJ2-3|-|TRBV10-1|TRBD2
CASSPGGLTTDTQYF
TGCGCCAGCAGCCCGGGGGGACTAACCACAGATACGCAGTATTTT
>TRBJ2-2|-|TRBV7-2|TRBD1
CASSSGQGRTGELFF
TGTGCCAGCAGCTCGGGACAGGGGAGGACCGGGGAGCTGTTTTTT
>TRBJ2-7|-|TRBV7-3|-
CASSSSGHHYEQYF
TGTGCCAGCAGCTCATCGGGACACCACTACGAGCAGTACTTC
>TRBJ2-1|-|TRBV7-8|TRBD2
CASRPSGGAYNEQFF
TGTGCCAGCAGACCGAGCGGGGGTGCCTACAATGAGCAGTTCTTC
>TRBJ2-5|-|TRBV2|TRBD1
CASRTGTGKWETQYF
TGTGCCAGCAGGACCGGGACAGGGAAATGGGAGACCCAGTACTTC
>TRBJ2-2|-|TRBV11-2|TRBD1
CASSLQGANTGELFF
TGTGCCAGCAGCTTACAGGGGGCGAACACCGGGGAGCTGTTTTTT
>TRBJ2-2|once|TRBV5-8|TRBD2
CASRLAGDWTGELFF
TGTGCCAGCAGACTGGCGGGGGATTGGACCGGGGAGCTGTTTTTT
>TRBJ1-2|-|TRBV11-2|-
CASSITGSGIINYGYTF
TGTGCCAGCAGCATTACTGGGAGCGGTATAATTAACTATGGCTACACCTTC
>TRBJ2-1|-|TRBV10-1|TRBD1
CASSDTGGRNEQFF
TGCGCCAGCAGTGATACAGGGGGGAGGAATGAGCAGTTCTTC
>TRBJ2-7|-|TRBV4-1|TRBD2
CASSPGPASGGAYEQYF
TGCGCCAGCAGTCCCGGACCTGCTAGCGGGGGGGCCTACGAGCAGTACTTC
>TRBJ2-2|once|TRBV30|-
CAWSVDPRGPNTGELFF
TGTGCCTGGAGTGTCGATCCCAGGGGCCCCAACACCGGGGAGCTGTTTTTT
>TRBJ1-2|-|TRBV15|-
CATSNGLGGYTF
TGTGCCACCAGCAACGGACTGGGTGGCTACACCTTC
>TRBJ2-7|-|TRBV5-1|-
CASSLVGGYYEQYF
TGCGCCAGCAGCTTGGTAGGGGGTTACTACGAGCAGTACTTC
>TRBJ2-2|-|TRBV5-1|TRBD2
CASSGGLAGNTGELFF
TGCGCCAGCAGCGGGGGACTAGCGGGTAACACCGGGGAGCTGTTTTTT
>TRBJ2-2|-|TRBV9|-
CASSPSSGTGELFF
TGTGCCAGCAGCCCGAGTTCGGGAACCGGGGAGCTGTTTTTT
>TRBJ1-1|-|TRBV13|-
CASSPYTEAFF
TGTGCCAGCAGCCCTTACACTGAAGCTTTCTTT
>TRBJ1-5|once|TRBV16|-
CASSEQHSNQPQHF
TGTGCCAGTTCCGAACAGCATAGCAATCAGCCCCAGCATTTT
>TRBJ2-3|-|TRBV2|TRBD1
CASRADRGKFDTQYF
TGTGCCAGCAGGGCGGACAGGGGTAAATTTGATACGCAGTATTTT